This TCR beta chain was documented in a study of shared clonotypes between healthy human individuals. Findings and limits, study-wide: Only a few donors were included, so the genetic and exposure-history diversity represented was limited. Sorted-subset sequencing, rarefaction showed, was incomplete despite large depth. Estimated richness values were generally larger in naive subsets than in memory subsets.

In regard to this clone: Antigen specificity is unknown.

CDR3 size: 15 residues. Germline lookup yields CDR1 SGHNT and CDR2 YYREEE (reference sequence). Losses at the gene ends were 4 bases for V and 5 bases for J; bases not matched to a gene: 4. Sequencing was performed with immunoSEQ multiplex PCR; in TCRdb, only in-frame clones are kept and a portion is missing. Counted here are around 940,000 clones, over 75% occurring once; the ten biggest clones make up about 1.5%. The chain joins TRBV5-4 to TRBJ2-5; 14 bases align to TRBD2. The clonotype originates from a man in his late teens or twenties in good health. Sequenced: memory CD4+ T cells sorted from blood. Regarding subset: CD45RA-negative fraction. The CDR3 nucleotides are TGTGCCAGCAGCAAGACTAGCGGGGGGGAGGAGACCCAGTACTTC. Amino acids: CASSKTSGGEETQYF.